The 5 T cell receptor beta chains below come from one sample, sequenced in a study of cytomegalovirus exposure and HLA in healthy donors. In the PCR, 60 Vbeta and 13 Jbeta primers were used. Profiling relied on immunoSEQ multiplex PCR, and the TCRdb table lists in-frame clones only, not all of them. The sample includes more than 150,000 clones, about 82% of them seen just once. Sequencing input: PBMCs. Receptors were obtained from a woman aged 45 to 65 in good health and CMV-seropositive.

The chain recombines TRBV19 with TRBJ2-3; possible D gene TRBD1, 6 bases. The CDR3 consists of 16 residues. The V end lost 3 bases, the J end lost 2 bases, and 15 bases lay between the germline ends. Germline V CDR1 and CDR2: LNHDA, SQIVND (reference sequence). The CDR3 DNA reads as TGTGCCAGTAGTATTCGGCAGGGGCGGATCACAGATACGCAGTATTTT. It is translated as CASSIRQGRITDTQYF.

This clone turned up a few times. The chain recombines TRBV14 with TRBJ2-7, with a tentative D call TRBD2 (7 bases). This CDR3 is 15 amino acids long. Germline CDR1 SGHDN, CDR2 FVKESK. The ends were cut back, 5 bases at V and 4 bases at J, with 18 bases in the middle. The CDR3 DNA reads TGTGCCAGCAGCGTCGAGCTGGGGAGGGGGTACGAGCAGTACTTC. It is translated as CASSVELGRGYEQYF.

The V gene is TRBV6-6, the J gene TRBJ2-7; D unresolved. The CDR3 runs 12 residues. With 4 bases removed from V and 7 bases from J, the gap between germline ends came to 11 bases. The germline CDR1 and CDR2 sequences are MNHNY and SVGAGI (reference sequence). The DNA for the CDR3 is TGTGCCAGCAGTTCCCTCCCTCGGGAGCAGTACTTC. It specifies CASSSLPREQYF.

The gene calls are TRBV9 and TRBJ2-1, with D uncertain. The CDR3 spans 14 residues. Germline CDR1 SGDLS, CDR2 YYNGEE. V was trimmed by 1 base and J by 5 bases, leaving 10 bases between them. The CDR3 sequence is CASSVTITHNEQFF. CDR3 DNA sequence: TGTGCCAGCAGCGTAACAATTACCCACAATGAGCAGTTCTTC.

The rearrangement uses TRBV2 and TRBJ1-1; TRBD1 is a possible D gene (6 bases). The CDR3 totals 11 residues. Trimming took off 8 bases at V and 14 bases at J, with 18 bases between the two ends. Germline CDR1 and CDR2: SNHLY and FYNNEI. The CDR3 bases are TGTGCCAGCGGTTTCGGGCAGGGGTGCTTCTTT. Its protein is CASGFGQGCFF.